This passage covers 29 T cell receptor beta chains from one sample sequenced in a study of response to subunit inactivated influenza vaccine. Each CDR3 protein is one row after TCRdb ran MiXCR on the RT-PCR reads. The sample consists of about 500,000 distinct CDR3 sequences, about 15% of them appearing once. Sequenced here: CD4+ T cells sorted from PBMCs, sampled roughly 24 months after vaccination. These receptors originate from a man aged 45 to 75 who received an inactivated influenza vaccine.

In its sample, this clonotype was seen a few times. The chain recombines TRBV7-8 with TRBJ1-6; TRBD1 agrees at 9 bases. The CDR3 runs to 15 residues. The J segment lost 7 bases and the V segment lost 3 bases, leaving 4 bases of the junction unmatched. Germline CDR1 reads SGHVS; CDR2 reads FQNEAQ. CDR3 amino acids: CASSFGQGKNSPLHF. CDR3 DNA: TGTGCCAGCAGCTTTGGACAGGGGAAGAATTCACCCCTCCACTTT.

The chain is built from TRBV20-1 and TRBJ1-5; 7 bases fit TRBD1. The CDR3 is made up of 14 amino acids. The V gene's germline CDR1 is DFQATT and CDR2 SNEGSKA (reference sequence). Losses at the gene ends were 4 bases for V and 4 bases for J; bases not matched to a gene: 7. The CDR3 coding sequence is TGCAGTGCTATCCGGGACAGCACTAATCAGCCCCAGCATTTT. This encodes CSAIRDSTNQPQHF.

This clonotype was counted between two and nine times. The chain's CDR3 is CASSFALNQPQHF. The CDR3 DNA is TGTGCCAGCAGTTTCGCGTTGAATCAGCCCCAGCATTTT. The chain joins TRBV12-3 or TRBV12-4 to TRBJ1-5; D is undetermined. With 3 bases removed from V and 4 bases from J, the gap between germline ends came to 7 bases. The CDR3 has 13 residues.

This clonotype appeared a few times. DNA of the CDR3: TGTGCCAGCAGCAAAGCGGGCGGGAGCTGGTACGAGCAGTACTTC. Protein sequence: CASSKAGGSWYEQYF. V is TRBV5-4 and J is TRBJ2-7, with 7 bases fitting TRBD2. This CDR3 has 15 amino acids. Germline CDR1 and CDR2: SGHNT and YYREEE (reference sequence). J gave up 4 bases and V 4 bases, and 11 bases lay outside the gene matches.

The chain uses TRBV11-1 and TRBJ2-7; the match to TRBD2 covers 10 bases. Looked up from germline, CDR1 is SGHAT and CDR2 is FQDESV (reference sequence). The CDR3 sequence is 16 residues long. Trimming removed 1 base from V and 3 bases from J; junction bases left unmatched: 6. CDR3 sequence reads: CASSLDEGLANYEQYF. For the CDR3, the DNA is TGTGCCAGCAGCTTAGACGAGGGACTAGCGAACTACGAGCAGTACTTC. Full variable domain (missing parts from reference TRBV11-1 and TRBJ2-7): EAEVAQSPRYKITEKSQAVAFWCDPISGHATLYWYRQILGQGPELLVQFQDESVVDDSQLPKDRFSAERLKGVDSTLKIQPAELGDSAMYLCASSLDEGLANYEQYFGPGTRLTVT.

This clonotype was seen at least ten times. The J gene is TRBJ1-3, the V gene TRBV20-1; D is unclear. The CDR3 is made up of 13 amino acids. V lost 5 bases to trimming and J lost 0 bases, with 8 bases between them. The germline V gene encodes CDR1 DFQATT and CDR2 SNEGSKA (reference sequence). The CDR3 protein is CSAYTSSGNTIYF. The CDR3 nucleotides are TGCAGTGCTTATACAAGCTCTGGAAACACCATATATTTT.

This clonotype was detected once. The CDR3 loop is CASSFIAGGAGELFF. CDR3 nucleotide sequence: TGTGCCAGCAGCTTTATAGCGGGAGGAGCCGGGGAGCTGTTTTTT. The V gene is TRBV7-8, the J gene TRBJ2-2; 10 nucleotides match TRBD2. V was pared by 3 bases and J by 6 bases, with 4 bases of the junction left unmatched. The CDR3 extends over 15 amino acids. Germline V gene data show CDR1 as SGHVS and CDR2 as FQNEAQ.

The chain is built from TRBV9 and TRBJ2-4; TRBD1 matches 11 bases. This CDR3 is 16 amino acids long. Trimming removed 1 base from V and 6 bases from J; junction bases left unmatched: 6. Germline CDR1 reads SGDLS; CDR2 reads YYNGEE. The CDR3, as DNA: TGTGCCAGCAGCGTAAGGACAGGGGGCGCGGGAAACATTCAGTACTTC. Protein: CASSVRTGGAGNIQYF.

This chain links TRBV4-1 with TRBJ2-1; 8 nucleotides agree with TRBD1. Per the germline V gene, CDR1 is MGHRA and CDR2 is YSYEKL. Germline trimming cut 5 bases from V and 2 bases from J; bases unmatched to any gene: 8. This CDR3 is 16 amino acids long. CDR3: CASSSGTGGAYNEQFF. CDR3 nucleotide sequence: TGCGCCAGCAGCTCAGGAACAGGGGGAGCCTACAATGAGCAGTTCTTC.

V gene TRBV5-1 combines with J gene TRBJ2-7, with D unresolved. The CDR3 has 16 residues. The germline V gene encodes CDR1 SGHRS and CDR2 YFSETQ. The V end was cut by 0 bases, the J end by 1 base, with 14 bases between. DNA of the CDR3: TGCGCCAGCAGCTTGGGGCGCCCCCTGGGGTCCTACGAGCAGTACTTC. Protein sequence: CASSLGRPLGSYEQYF. Full variable domain (outside the CDR3, taken from reference TRBV5-1 and TRBJ2-7): KAGVTQTPRYLIKTRGQQVTLSCSPISGHRSVSWYQQTPGQGLQFLFEYFSETQRNKGNFPGRFSGRQFSNSRSEMNVSTLELGDSALYLCASSLGRPLGSYEQYFGPGTRLTVT.

This clonotype turned up a few times. J is TRBJ2-5 and V is TRBV9; a possible D gene is TRBD1 (5 bases). The CDR3 loop spans 15 amino acids. Germline V gives CDR1 SGDLS, CDR2 YYNGEE. V dropped 0 bases and J dropped 4 bases, with 13 bases sitting between them. DNA of the CDR3: TGTGCCAGCAGCGTAGTGGGGCAGTCCGGAGAGACCCAGTACTTC. Its translation: CASSVVGQSGETQYF. Supplemented by reference TRBV9 and TRBJ2-5, the full variable domain reads DSGVTQTPKHLITATGQRVTLRCSPRSGDLSVYWYQQSLDQGLQFLIQYYNGEERAKGNILERFSAQQFPDLHSELNLSSLELGDSALYFCASSVVGQSGETQYFGPGTRLLVL.

The chain uses TRBV6-1 and TRBJ2-3; 9 bases agree with TRBD2. The CDR3 totals 14 residues. The V gene's germline CDR1 is MNHNS and CDR2 SASEGT. J was trimmed by 1 base and V by 6 bases; bases with no gene match: 2. The CDR3 region has the DNA TGTGCCAGCAGGGAGCGGGGGGGCACAGATACGCAGTATTTT. It specifies CASRERGGTDTQYF.

Ten or more counts support this clonotype. CDR3 in DNA: TGCAGTGCTAGAGAGGGGATTCAGTACTTC. Translating gives CSAREGIQYF. The rearrangement joins TRBV20-1 to TRBJ2-4; D call uncertain. Trimming left V 0 bases short and J 10 bases short, with 4 bases between. The CDR3 loop spans 10 amino acids. The germline CDR1 and CDR2 sequences are DFQATT and SNEGSKA (reference sequence).

This clonotype has a count of ten or more. The chain carries TRBV5-1 and TRBJ2-2, with TRBD2 identical over 7 bases. Germline CDR1 and CDR2: SGHRS and YFSETQ. Trimming removed 0 bases from V and 5 bases from J; junction bases left unmatched: 4. This CDR3 contains 15 residues. As DNA, the CDR3 is TGCGCCAGCAGCTTGGCCCTGGGAGGGACCGGGGAGCTGTTTTTT. Protein sequence: CASSLALGGTGELFF.

In its sample, this clonotype was seen many times. The chain employs TRBV19 and TRBJ2-4, with 7 positions matching TRBD1. CDR3 length: 18 residues. The junction had 15 bases not matched to a gene; V was cut back by 4 bases and J by 3 bases. Germline assignment: CDR1 LNHDA and CDR2 SQIVND (reference sequence). DNA for the CDR3: TGTGCCAGTAGTAGACGGAGGAATGAGGGGGCTTTCAAAAACATTCAGTACTTC. This gives the protein CASSRRRNEGAFKNIQYF.

The chain joins TRBV7-9 to TRBJ1-1; TRBD1 matches at 9 bases. Germline values: CDR1 SEHNR, CDR2 FQNEAQ (reference sequence). V was clipped by 6 bases and J by 3 bases; unmatched bases: 8. The CDR3 is 15 amino acids. The CDR3 DNA reads as TGTGCCAGCAGTCTATACAGGGGGCCTGACACTGAAGCTTTCTTT. Residues: CASSLYRGPDTEAFF.

The sample holds a few counts of this clonotype. The chain joins TRBV6-2 or TRBV6-3 to TRBJ2-7; 10 bases align to TRBD2. V shed 2 bases, J shed 4 bases, and the junction held 11 bases outside the gene matches. The CDR3 runs 17 residues. The germline gives CDR1 MNHEY, CDR2 SVGEGT. CDR3 protein: CASSYPKAASGSYEQYF. In DNA form, the CDR3 reads TGTGCCAGCAGTTACCCAAAGGCGGCTAGCGGGAGTTACGAGCAGTACTTC.

This chain uses TRBV6-5 with TRBJ1-2, with no clear D. The ends were cut back, 0 bases at V and 0 bases at J, with 11 bases in the middle. Germline CDR1 reads MNHEY; CDR2 reads SVGAGI. The CDR3 totals 16 residues. The CDR3: CASSYSNAASNYGYTF. The CDR3 nucleotides read TGTGCCAGCAGTTACTCGAATGCAGCGTCTAACTATGGCTACACCTTC.

The chain recombines TRBV24-1 with TRBJ2-1; D is unresolved. The CDR3 has 15 residues. The V end lost 1 base, the J end lost 7 bases, and 13 bases lay between the germline ends. Germline CDR1 KGHDR, CDR2 SFDVKD. DNA of the CDR3: TGTGCCACCAGTGATTTTGGCGGCGGCTATAATGAGCAGTTCTTC. This sequence encodes CATSDFGGGYNEQFF.

This chain connects TRBV5-8 to TRBJ2-3; maybe TRBD1 (5 bases). Trimming cost V 0 bases and J 1 base, with 12 bases left between them. Germline-derived CDR1 and CDR2 are SGHTS and YDEGEE. The CDR3 has 16 residues. CDR3: CASSLGTWVGTDTQYF. The CDR3 bases are TGTGCCAGCAGCTTGGGGACATGGGTAGGCACAGATACGCAGTATTTT.

This clonotype was picked up a small number of times. The genes are TRBV7-2 and TRBJ1-5; D gene ambiguous. The V end lost 5 bases, the J end lost 9 bases, and 20 bases lay between the germline ends. This CDR3 contains 15 residues. CDR1 SGHTA and CDR2 FQGNSA come from the germline V gene. The CDR3 region has the DNA TGTGCCAGCAGCCTGAAAGCGGGCCTAGTAGGGCCCCAGCATTTT. It yields the protein CASSLKAGLVGPQHF.

This clonotype has only a few counts. The chain combines TRBV11-2 with TRBJ2-1, with D possibly matching TRBD2 (7 bases). Deletions cut 5 bases from V and 4 bases from J, with 15 bases between. This CDR3 is built from 15 residues. Germline values: CDR1 SGHAT, CDR2 FQNNGV. The CDR3 bases are TGTGCCAGCAGCGGCGGGGGCCGCCATTACAATGAGCAGTTCTTC. It yields the protein CASSGGGRHYNEQFF.

This rearrangement joins TRBV28 to TRBJ2-1, with D perhaps matching TRBD1 or TRBD2 (5 bases each). The CDR3 extends over 13 amino acids. CDR1 and CDR2 (germline): MDHEN, SYDVKM. The V end was cut by 1 base, the J end by 8 bases, with 9 bases between. Written as DNA, the CDR3 is TGTGCCAGCAGTTTATTTGTGGGACATGAGCAGTTCTTC. This codes for CASSLFVGHEQFF.

The chain links TRBV27 to TRBJ2-1, with TRBD1 matching over 9 bases. Trimming took 0 bases from V and 1 from J; bases not matched to a gene: 7. Germline CDR1 MNHEY, CDR2 SMNVEV (reference sequence). The CDR3 length is 18 residues. The CDR3 spells CASSLSMVGQGSYNEQFF. Written as DNA, the CDR3 is TGTGCCAGCAGTTTATCGATGGTAGGACAGGGGTCCTACAATGAGCAGTTCTTC.

This chain joins TRBV7-2 and TRBJ2-1; D not certain. Germline values: CDR1 SGHTA, CDR2 FQGNSA. CDR3 length: 15 amino acids. V shed 4 bases and J shed 0 bases, with 10 bases lying between them. The CDR3 DNA reads as TGTGCCAGCAGCTCAAGTCCGAGCTCCTACAATGAGCAGTTCTTC. Protein product: CASSSSPSSYNEQFF.

This clonotype was seen repeatedly, ten times or more. The chain couples TRBV7-8 to TRBJ1-6; D gene ambiguous. Germline V gene lookup returns CDR1 SGHVS and CDR2 FQNEAQ. Deletions cut 6 bases from V and 7 bases from J, with 10 bases between. This CDR3 region has 13 residues. The CDR3: CASSEGRNSPLHF. CDR3 bases: TGTGCCAGCAGTGAAGGGAGGAATTCACCCCTCCACTTT.

The chain links TRBV5-1 to TRBJ2-1, with D possibly called TRBD1 or TRBD2 (6 bases each). Trimming took off 4 bases at V and 4 bases at J, with 15 bases between the two ends. CDR1 and CDR2 (germline): SGHRS, YFSETQ. The CDR3 contains 15 residues. Here the CDR3 DNA reads TGCGCCAGCAGCCCCGAGGGGGGAAGATACAATGAGCAGTTCTTC. It translates to CASSPEGGRYNEQFF.

The V and J genes are TRBV5-1 and TRBJ1-1, with D perhaps matching TRBD1 (5 bases). V shed 5 bases and J shed 4 bases, with 12 bases lying between them. The germline V gene encodes CDR1 SGHRS and CDR2 YFSETQ. The CDR3 covers 13 residues. The DNA for the CDR3 is TGCGCCAGCAGAGAACAGGCGGGCACTGAAGCTTTCTTT. Translated, it gives CASREQAGTEAFF.

This clonotype occurred many times. J is TRBJ1-5 and V is TRBV6-1; no firm D call. This CDR3 has 13 amino acids. CDR1 and CDR2 (germline): MNHNS, SASEGT. The V end was cut by 7 bases, the J end by 6 bases, with 13 bases between. CDR3 DNA: TGTGCCAGCACGGAGACTCTCTCTCAGCCCCAGCATTTT. As protein: CASTETLSQPQHF.